This T cell receptor (beta chain) was sequenced during a study of OX40 agonist ivuxolimab in advanced cancers. About the research overall: Patients received the agonistic anti-OX40 (CD134) antibody ivuxolimab. Having had anti-PD-1, anti-PD-L1 or anti-CTLA-4 therapy before was allowed, and over 35% had some. Whole-study findings and limits: No antigen was identified for the clonally expanded peripheral T cells. There were, on average, more expanded clones in CD8+ T cells than in CD4+.

Clones were read by immunoSEQ multiplex PCR, and TCRdb kept only the in-frame ones, dropping some. This sample yields about 68,000 clones, of which about 89% are seen a single time; 2% to 2.5% belongs to the top ten. To note about this clone: Antigen unknown.

Germline CDR1 reads SGHNT; CDR2 reads YYREEE (reference sequence). V was clipped by 4 bases and J by 3 bases; unmatched bases: 4. CDR3 length: 15 amino acids. The sample here was CD4+ or CD8+ T cells sorted from blood, taken in a trial of the OX40 agonist ivuxolimab. This receptor was taken from an adult with an advanced solid tumor such as melanoma, head and neck, liver or kidney cancer. The V and J genes are TRBV5-4 and TRBJ2-3; the match to TRBD2 covers 11 bases. Here the CDR3 DNA reads TGTGCCAGCAGCCCTACTAGCGGGAGAACAGATACGCAGTATTTT. Its protein product is CASSPTSGRTDTQYF.